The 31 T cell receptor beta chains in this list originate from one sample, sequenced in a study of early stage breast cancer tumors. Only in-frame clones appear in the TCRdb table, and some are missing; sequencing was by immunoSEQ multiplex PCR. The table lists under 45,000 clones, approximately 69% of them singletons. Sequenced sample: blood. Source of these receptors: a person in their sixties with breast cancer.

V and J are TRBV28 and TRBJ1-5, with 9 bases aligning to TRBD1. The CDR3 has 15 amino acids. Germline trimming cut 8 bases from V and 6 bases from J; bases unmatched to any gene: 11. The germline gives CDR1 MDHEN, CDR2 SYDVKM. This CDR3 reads CASRSTGGGGQPQHF. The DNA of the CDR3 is TGTGCCAGCCGATCTACAGGGGGCGGAGGTCAGCCCCAGCATTTT.

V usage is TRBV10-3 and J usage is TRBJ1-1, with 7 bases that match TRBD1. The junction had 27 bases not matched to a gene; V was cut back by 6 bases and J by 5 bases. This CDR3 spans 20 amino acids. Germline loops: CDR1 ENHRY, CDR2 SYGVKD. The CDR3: CAIRLTGSEAGGDPTTEAFF. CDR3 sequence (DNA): TGTGCCATCAGATTGACAGGGTCTGAAGCTGGGGGGGACCCAACGACTGAAGCTTTCTTT.

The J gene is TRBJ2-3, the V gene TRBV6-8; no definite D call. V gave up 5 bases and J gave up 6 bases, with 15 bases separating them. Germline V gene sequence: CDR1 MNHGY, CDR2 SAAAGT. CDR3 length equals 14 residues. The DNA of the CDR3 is TGTGCCAGCAGTGGCGACTCCGATGCGGATACGCAGTATTTT. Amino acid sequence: CASSGDSDADTQYF.

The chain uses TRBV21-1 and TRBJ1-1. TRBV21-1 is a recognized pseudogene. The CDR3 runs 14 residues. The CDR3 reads CASSKARTGAEAFF. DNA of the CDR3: TGTGCCAGCAGCAAAGCGCGAACGGGAGCTGAAGCTTTCTTT.

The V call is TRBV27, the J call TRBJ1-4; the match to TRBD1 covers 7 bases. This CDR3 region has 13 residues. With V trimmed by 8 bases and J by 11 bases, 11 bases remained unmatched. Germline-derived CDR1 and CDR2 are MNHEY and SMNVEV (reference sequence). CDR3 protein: CASRRQGEGKLFF. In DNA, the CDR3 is TGTGCCAGCCGGAGACAGGGAGAGGGGAAACTGTTTTTT.

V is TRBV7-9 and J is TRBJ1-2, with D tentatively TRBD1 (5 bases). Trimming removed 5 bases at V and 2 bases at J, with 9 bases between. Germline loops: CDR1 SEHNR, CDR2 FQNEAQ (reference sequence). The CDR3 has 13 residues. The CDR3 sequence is CASSQGVNYGYTF. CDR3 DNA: TGTGCCAGCAGCCAAGGGGTAAACTATGGCTACACCTTC.

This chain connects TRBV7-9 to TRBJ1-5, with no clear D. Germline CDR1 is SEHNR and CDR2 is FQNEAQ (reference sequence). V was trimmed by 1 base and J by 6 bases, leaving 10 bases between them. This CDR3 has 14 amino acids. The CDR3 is CASSLGGESQPQHF. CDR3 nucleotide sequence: TGTGCCAGCAGCTTAGGTGGGGAGAGTCAGCCCCAGCATTTT.

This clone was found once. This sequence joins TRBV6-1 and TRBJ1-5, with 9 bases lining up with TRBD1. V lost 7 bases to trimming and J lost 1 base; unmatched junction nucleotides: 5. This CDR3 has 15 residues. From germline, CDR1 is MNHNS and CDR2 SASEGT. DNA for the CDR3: TGTGCCAGCACCAGGGACAGGGACAGCAATCAGCCCCAGCATTTT. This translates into CASTRDRDSNQPQHF.

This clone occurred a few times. In DNA form, the CDR3 reads TGTGCCAGTAAAAGACAGCAGCACTCCTACGAGCAGTACTTC. Its translation: CASKRQQHSYEQYF. This sequence joins TRBV19 and TRBJ2-7; D may be TRBD1 (5 bases). Trimming stripped 7 bases from V and 0 bases from J, with 13 bases between. CDR1 and CDR2 (germline): LNHDA, SQIVND (reference sequence). The CDR3 is 14 amino acids.

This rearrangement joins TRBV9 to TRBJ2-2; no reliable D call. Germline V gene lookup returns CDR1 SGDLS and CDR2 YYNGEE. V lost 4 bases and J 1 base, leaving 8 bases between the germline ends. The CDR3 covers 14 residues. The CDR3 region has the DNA TGTGCCAGCAGCCCTACCCAGAACACCGGGGAGCTGTTTTTT. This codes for CASSPTQNTGELFF.

CDR3 DNA: TGTGCCAGCAGCCCCGCCGGCTACGAGCAGTACTTC. Its translation: CASSPAGYEQYF. The chain recombines TRBV7-9 with TRBJ2-7; D remains ambiguous. Germline lookup yields CDR1 SEHNR and CDR2 FQNEAQ (reference sequence). V lost 5 bases and J 3 bases, leaving 8 bases between the germline ends. The CDR3 extends over 12 amino acids.

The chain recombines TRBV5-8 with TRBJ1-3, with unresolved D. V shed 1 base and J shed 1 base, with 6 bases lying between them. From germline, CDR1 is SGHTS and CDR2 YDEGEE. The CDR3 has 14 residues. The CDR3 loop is CASSLRFSGNTIYF. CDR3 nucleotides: TGTGCCAGCAGCTTGCGATTTTCTGGAAACACCATATATTTT.

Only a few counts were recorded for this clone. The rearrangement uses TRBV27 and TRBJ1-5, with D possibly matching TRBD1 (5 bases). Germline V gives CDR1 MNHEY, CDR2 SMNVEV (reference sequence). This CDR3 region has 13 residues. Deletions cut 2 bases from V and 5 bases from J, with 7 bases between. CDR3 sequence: CASSLGRDQPQHF. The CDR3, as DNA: TGTGCCAGCAGTTTAGGCAGGGATCAGCCCCAGCATTTT.

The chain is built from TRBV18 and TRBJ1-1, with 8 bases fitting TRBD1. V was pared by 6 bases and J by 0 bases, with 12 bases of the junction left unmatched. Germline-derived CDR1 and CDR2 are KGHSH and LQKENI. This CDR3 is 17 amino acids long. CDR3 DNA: TGTGCCAGCTCGAATCTTCAGGGGGCTGGCGTGAACACTGAAGCTTTCTTT. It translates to CASSNLQGAGVNTEAFF.

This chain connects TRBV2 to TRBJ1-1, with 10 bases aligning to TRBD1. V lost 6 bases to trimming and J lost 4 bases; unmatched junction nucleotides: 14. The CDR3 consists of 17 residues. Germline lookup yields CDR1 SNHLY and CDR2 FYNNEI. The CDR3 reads CASRATLDRGGGTEAFF. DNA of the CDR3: TGTGCCAGCAGGGCGACTTTGGACAGGGGGGGTGGCACTGAAGCTTTCTTT.

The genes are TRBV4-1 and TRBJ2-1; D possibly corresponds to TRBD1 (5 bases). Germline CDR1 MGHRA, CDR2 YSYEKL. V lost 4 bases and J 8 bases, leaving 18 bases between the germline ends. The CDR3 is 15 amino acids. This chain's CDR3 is CASSPLQTENYEQFF. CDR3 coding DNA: TGCGCCAGCAGCCCTCTACAGACAGAAAATTATGAGCAGTTCTTC.

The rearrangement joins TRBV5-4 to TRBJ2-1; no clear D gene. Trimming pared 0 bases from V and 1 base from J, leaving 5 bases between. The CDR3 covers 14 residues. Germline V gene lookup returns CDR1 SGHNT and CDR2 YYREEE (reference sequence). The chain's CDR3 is CASSLGSSYNEQFF. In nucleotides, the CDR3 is TGTGCCAGCAGCTTGGGGAGTTCCTACAATGAGCAGTTCTTC. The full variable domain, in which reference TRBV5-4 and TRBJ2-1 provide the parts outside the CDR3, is ETGVTQSPTHLIKTRGQQVTLRCSSQSGHNTVSWYQQALGQGPQFIFQYYREEENGRGNFPPRFSGLQFPNYSSELNVNALELDDSALYLCASSLGSSYNEQFFGPGTRLTVL.

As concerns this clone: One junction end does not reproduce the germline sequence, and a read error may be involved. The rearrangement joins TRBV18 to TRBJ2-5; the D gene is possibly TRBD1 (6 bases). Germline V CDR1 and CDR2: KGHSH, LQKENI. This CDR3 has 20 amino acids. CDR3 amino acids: CASSPRLPNGRGVGQEAQYF. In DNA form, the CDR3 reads TGTGCCAGCTCACCCCGGCTCCCGAATGGCAGGGGCGTTGGCCAAGAGGCCCAGTACTTC.

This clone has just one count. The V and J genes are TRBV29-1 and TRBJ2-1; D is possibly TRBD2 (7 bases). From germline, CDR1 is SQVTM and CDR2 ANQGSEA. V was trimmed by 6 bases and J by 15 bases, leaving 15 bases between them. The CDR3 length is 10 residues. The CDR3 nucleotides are TGCAGCGTCGAGGGGGAGGGACCGTTCTTC. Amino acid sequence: CSVEGEGPFF.

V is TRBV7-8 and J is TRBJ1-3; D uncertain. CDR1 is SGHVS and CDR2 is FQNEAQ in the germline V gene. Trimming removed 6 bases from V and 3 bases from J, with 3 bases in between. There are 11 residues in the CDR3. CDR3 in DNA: TGTGCCAGCAGTCTTGGAAACACCATATATTTT. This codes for CASSLGNTIYF.

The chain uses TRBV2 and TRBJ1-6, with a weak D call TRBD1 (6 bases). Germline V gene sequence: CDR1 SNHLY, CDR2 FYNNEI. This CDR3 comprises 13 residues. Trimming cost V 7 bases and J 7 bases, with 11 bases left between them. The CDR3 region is CASKGGGNSPLHF. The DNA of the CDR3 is TGTGCCAGCAAAGGAGGGGGGAATTCACCCCTCCACTTT.

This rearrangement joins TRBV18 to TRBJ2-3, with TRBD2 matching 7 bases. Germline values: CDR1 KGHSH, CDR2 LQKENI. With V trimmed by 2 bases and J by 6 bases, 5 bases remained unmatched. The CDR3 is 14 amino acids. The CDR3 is CASSPGLGGDTQYF. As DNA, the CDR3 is TGTGCCAGCTCACCAGGACTAGGTGGGGATACGCAGTATTTT.

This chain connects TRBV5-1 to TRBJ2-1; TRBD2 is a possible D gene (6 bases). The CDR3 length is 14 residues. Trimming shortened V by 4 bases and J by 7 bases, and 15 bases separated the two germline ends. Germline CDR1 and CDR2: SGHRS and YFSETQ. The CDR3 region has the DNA TGCGCCAGCAGCCCGGAGGGGAATAGGAATGAGCAGTTCTTC. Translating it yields CASSPEGNRNEQFF. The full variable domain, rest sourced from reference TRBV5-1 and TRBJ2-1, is KAGVTQTPRYLIKTRGQQVTLSCSPISGHRSVSWYQQTPGQGLQFLFEYFSETQRNKGNFPGRFSGRQFSNSRSEMNVSTLELGDSALYLCASSPEGNRNEQFFGPGTRLTVL.

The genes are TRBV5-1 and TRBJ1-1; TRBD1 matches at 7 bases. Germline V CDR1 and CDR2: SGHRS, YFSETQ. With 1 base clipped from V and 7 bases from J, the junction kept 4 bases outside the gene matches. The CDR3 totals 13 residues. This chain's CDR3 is CASSLTGAGEAFF. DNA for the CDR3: TGCGCCAGCAGCTTGACAGGGGCTGGTGAAGCTTTCTTT.

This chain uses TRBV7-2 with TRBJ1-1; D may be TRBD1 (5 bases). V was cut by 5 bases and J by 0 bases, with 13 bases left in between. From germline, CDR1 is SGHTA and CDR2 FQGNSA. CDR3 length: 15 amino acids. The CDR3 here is CASSPPRGMNTEAFF. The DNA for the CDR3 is TGTGCCAGCAGCCCCCCCCGGGGGATGAACACTGAAGCTTTCTTT.

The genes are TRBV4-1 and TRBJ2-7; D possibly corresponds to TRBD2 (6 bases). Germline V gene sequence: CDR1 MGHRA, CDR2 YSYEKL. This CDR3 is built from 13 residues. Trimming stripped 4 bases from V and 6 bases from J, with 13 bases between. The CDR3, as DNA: TGCGCCAGCAGCCGAGGAGGGGCGATCGAGCAGTACTTC. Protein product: CASSRGGAIEQYF.

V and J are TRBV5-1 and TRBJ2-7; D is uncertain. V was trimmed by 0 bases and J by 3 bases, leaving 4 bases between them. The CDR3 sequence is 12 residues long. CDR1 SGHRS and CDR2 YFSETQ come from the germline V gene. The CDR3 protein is CASSLGDYEQYF. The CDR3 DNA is TGCGCCAGCAGCTTGGGTGACTACGAGCAGTACTTC.

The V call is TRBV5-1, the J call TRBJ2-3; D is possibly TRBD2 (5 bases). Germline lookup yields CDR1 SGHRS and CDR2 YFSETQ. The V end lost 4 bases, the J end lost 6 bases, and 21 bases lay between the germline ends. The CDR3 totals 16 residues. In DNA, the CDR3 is TGCGCCAGCAGCCAAACCCCCCTAGCTAAATGGGATACGCAGTATTTT. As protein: CASSQTPLAKWDTQYF.

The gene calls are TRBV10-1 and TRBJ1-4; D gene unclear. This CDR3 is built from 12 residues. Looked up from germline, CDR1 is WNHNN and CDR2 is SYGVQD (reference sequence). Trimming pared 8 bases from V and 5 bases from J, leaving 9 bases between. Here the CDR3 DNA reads TGCGCCAGCCGTGGGCTCAATGAAAAACTGTTTTTT. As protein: CASRGLNEKLFF.

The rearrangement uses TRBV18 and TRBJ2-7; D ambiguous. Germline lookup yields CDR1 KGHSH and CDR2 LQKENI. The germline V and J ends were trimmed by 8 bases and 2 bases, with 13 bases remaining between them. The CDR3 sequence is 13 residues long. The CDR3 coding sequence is TGTGCCAGCACGCCTCTGAGAACCTACGAGCAGTACTTC. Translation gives CASTPLRTYEQYF.

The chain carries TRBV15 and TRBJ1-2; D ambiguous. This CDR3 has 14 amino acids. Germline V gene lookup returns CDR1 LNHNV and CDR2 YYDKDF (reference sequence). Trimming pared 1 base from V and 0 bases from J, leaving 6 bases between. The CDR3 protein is CATSRGRTNYGYTF. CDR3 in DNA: TGTGCCACCAGCAGAGGTCGGACTAACTATGGCTACACCTTC.